The text below deals with one T cell receptor beta chain. This clonotype was seen repeatedly, ten times or more. Its antigen is still unknown. The sample holds no much larger clone one base away, and base qualities are not on file. TCR beta CDR3 regions were amplified from RNA transcripts. A first-round RT-PCR of the TCR CDR3 used the HTBI primer set with the Qiagen OneStep RT-PCR kit. Libraries were constructed in a second round of multiplex PCR, after which size selection and purification were carried out. Paired-end sequencing of the libraries was performed with 100 bp reads on an Illumina HiSeq2000. Under the source paper's analysis protocol: SOAPnuke was used to process the raw data, with reads discarded if the reads contained adapters or uncalled bases, had a mean Phred below 15, or lacked an exact constant-primer or identifier match. High-quality paired reads were merged with COPE v1.2.5, and unique nucleotide sequences were defined as clonotypes. MiTCR v1.1 was used to align the clonotypes against IMGT TRBV, TRBD and TRBJ reference segments. Analysis was restricted to V-J combinations with a frequency above 0.0001, which covered approximately 99% of repertoires. A TCS score was defined as the ratio between F50 (clonal expansion) and ExV (chaos), using BLOSUM62-based TCRdist between CDR3 peptides within each V-J. Welch's t-statistics and random forest reduced fewer than 600 V-J features to 10 to 15, which were used in a naive Bayes classifier (R e1071). TCRdb reanalyzed the raw reads on its own, using fastp at Q25 for trimming and MiXCR for clone calling, and kept in-frame beta chains. One record per CDR3 amino acid sequence lists the most common genes and DNA. The V and J calls shown here were made by TCRdb, not taken from the authors' results. The sample table holds under 350,000 distinct CDR3 sequences, of which 17% were seen once. Together, the top ten hold less than 70% of the sample.

This sample was taken from a study of T cells in Graves' hyperthyroidism and ophthalmopathy (dated by TCRdb to about 2019). For context, the study as a whole: Peripheral blood samples were taken at initial diagnosis, before any treatment was given. To identify TCR V-J signatures that set the groups apart, the researchers used a discovery cohort of 100 patients, made up of around 42 with Graves' ophthalmopathy and some 58 with stable Graves' hyperthyroidism. An independent validation cohort of under 20 hyperthyroidism patients and 15 or so patients who later progressed to ophthalmopathy tested prospective prediction of ophthalmopathy. The 95 to 100 discovery patients were randomly divided into training and test sets at a 7:3 ratio. Thyroid tissue and blood T-cell repertoires from six or seven Graves' hyperthyroidism patients were also compared in the study. Following sampling, methimazole starting at 30 mg daily was given to hyperthyroidism patients, and high-dose intravenous methylprednisolone was given to ophthalmopathy patients. TCR Vbeta CDR3 sequencing of roughly 140 peripheral blood samples (roughly 41 ophthalmopathy, around 80 hyperthyroidism and roughly 17 progressor patients) is reported in the paper. Study-wide findings and limitations: Most expanded thyroid clonotypes (frequency above 0.001) were also found in blood, which suggests that blood repertoires may mirror thyroid immune responses. Ophthalmopathy was separated from stable hyperthyroidism by a 13 V-J signature model, with approximately 85% sensitivity and about 81% specificity obtained in cross-validation and 80%/75% obtained in testing. No statistical method was used to fix the sample size in advance, and group allocation was not hidden from the investigators. In validation, the model predicted progression to ophthalmopathy with roughly 66% sensitivity and around 72% specificity, a median of 6.5 months before onset.

Ophthalmopathy patients had moderately to severely active disease, with a Clinical Activity Score of 3 or more, a NOSPECS grade of 4 or more, and a disease duration of less than 3 months. Exclusion was applied to patients with uncontrolled infections, other autoimmune diseases, pregnancy or lactation. Clinical symptoms, serum thyroxine and TRAb, thyroid ultrasound, and orbital computed tomography formed the basis for the diagnoses. PBMCs were separated from under 11 ml of fresh peripheral blood using Ficoll-Paque density gradient centrifugation. Total RNA was extracted using Trizol reagent, and RNA quality was assessed on an Agilent 2100 Bioanalyzer. Including cysteine and phenylalanine, the CDR3 has 12 amino acids. The kept DNA is CDR3 alone, 36 bases in frame from the first base. V and J are trimmed by 8 bases and 3 bases, and the gene matches miss 4 bases of the junction. The germline V gene supplies CDR1 WSHSY and CDR2 SAAADI.

The rearranged chain carries TRBV10-2 and TRBJ2-7; 7 central nucleotides agree with TRBD2. Sequencing was carried out using blood. The clonotype comes from a woman aged 55-69 years with Graves' ophthalmopathy. The DNA is TGCGCCAGCCGGACTAGGTTCTACGAGCAGTACTTC. The resulting protein is CASRTRFYEQYF.